The 9 T cell receptor beta chains below were found in one sample sequenced in a study of OX40 agonist ivuxolimab in advanced cancers. The receptor library was made with the immunoSEQ multiplex PCR assay. TCRdb took over this immuneACCESS table, retaining in-frame rearrangements with V and J assigned. Such tables are incomplete; in checked studies, under half of the missing clones stem from an unresolved V gene, and the remainder is unexplained. This sample lists about 72,000 clones; roughly 80% were detected once. The ten largest clones add up to about 5% of the sample. The source material was CD4+ or CD8+ T cells sorted from blood, sampled in a trial of the OX40 agonist ivuxolimab. Receptors were obtained from an adult with an advanced solid tumor such as melanoma, head and neck, liver or kidney cancer.

V usage is TRBV6-5 and J usage is TRBJ2-2; D possibly matches TRBD1 or TRBD2 (5 bases each). There are 14 residues in the CDR3. With 8 bases removed from V and 0 bases from J, the gap between germline ends came to 10 bases. Germline V CDR1 and CDR2: MNHEY, SVGAGI. The CDR3 coding sequence is TGTGCCAGCCAGAGGGGACCGAACACCGGGGAGCTGTTTTTT. Translation gives CASQRGPNTGELFF.

CDR3 sequence reads: CARKRQGGGTEAFF. The CDR3 DNA sequence: TGTGCCAGGAAAAGACAGGGAGGGGGCACTGAAGCTTTCTTT. The chain couples TRBV30 to TRBJ1-1; 7 positions agree with TRBD1. After removal of 8 bases from V and 4 bases from J, the junction contained 13 bases not matched to a gene. The CDR3 contains 14 residues. Germline lookup yields CDR1 GTSNPN and CDR2 SVGIG (reference sequence).

The chain carries TRBV5-1 and TRBJ2-3, with D possibly matching TRBD2 (6 bases). This CDR3 has 18 amino acids. CDR1 SGHRS and CDR2 YFSETQ come from the germline V gene. The V gene lost 1 base and the J gene lost 3 bases, with 21 bases spanning the gap. For the CDR3, the DNA is TGCGCCAGCAGCTTGCCCCAGACTAGTAGCTCATTTACAGATACGCAGTATTTT. It yields the protein CASSLPQTSSSFTDTQYF.

The chain joins TRBV18 to TRBJ2-7; D gene uncertain. The length of the CDR3 is 14 residues. Trimming stripped 3 bases from V and 3 bases from J, with 12 bases between. Germline CDR1 reads KGHSH; CDR2 reads LQKENI. The CDR3 region has the DNA TGTGCCAGCTCACCGAGGACGGAGTTCTACGAGCAGTACTTC. This codes for CASSPRTEFYEQYF.

The V and J genes are TRBV6-5 and TRBJ1-2; TRBD1 matches 7 bases. Losses at the gene ends were 4 bases for V and 6 bases for J; bases not matched to a gene: 8. From germline, CDR1 is MNHEY and CDR2 SVGAGI. The CDR3 totals 14 residues. CDR3 region: CASSSGTVDNGYTF. DNA of the CDR3: TGTGCCAGCAGTTCCGGGACAGTCGACAATGGCTACACCTTC.

As regards this clone: Other DNA sequences in this sample translate to the same CDR3. The V gene is TRBV5-4, the J gene TRBJ1-2; D remains ambiguous. Trimming took 0 bases from V and 1 from J, leaving 7 bases between them. The CDR3 is made up of 14 amino acids. Looked up from germline, CDR1 is SGHNT and CDR2 is YYREEE (reference sequence). In DNA form, the CDR3 reads TGTGCCAGCAGCTTGGAATGGGGTAACTATGGCTACACCTTC. This codes for CASSLEWGNYGYTF.

The sample holds one count of this clone. This sequence joins TRBV7-6 and TRBJ2-2, with 7 bases matching TRBD1. Looked up from germline, CDR1 is SGHVS and CDR2 is FNYEAQ. V was pared by 5 bases and J by 4 bases, with 7 bases of the junction left unmatched. The CDR3 covers 15 residues. Written as DNA, the CDR3 is TGTGCCAGCAGCCCCAGACAGGGCGGCACCGGGGAGCTGTTTTTT. This sequence encodes CASSPRQGGTGELFF.

V usage is TRBV2 and J usage is TRBJ1-5, with 8 nucleotides matching TRBD1. The CDR3 covers 14 residues. The V and J ends lost 6 bases and 5 bases, in that order; junction bases with no gene match: 6. CDR1 and CDR2 (germline): SNHLY, FYNNEI. CDR3: CASSFGQGDQPQHF. The CDR3 coding sequence is TGTGCCAGCAGCTTCGGACAGGGCGATCAGCCCCAGCATTTT.

The chain has TRBV18 and TRBJ1-1; 7 positions agree with TRBD1. Germline-derived CDR1 and CDR2 are KGHSH and LQKENI. Trimming removed 3 bases from V and 0 bases from J; junction bases left unmatched: 4. The CDR3 contains 15 residues. The CDR3 spells CASSPTTGLNTEAFF. Here the CDR3 DNA reads TGTGCCAGCTCACCCACGACAGGGCTGAACACTGAAGCTTTCTTT.